This T cell receptor (beta chain) was sequenced in a study of beta chain features in type 1 diabetes. General observations from the study: A moderate, significant TCRB CDR3 shortening appeared in type 1 diabetes across four CD4+ subsets. The study found that naive, central memory and Treg TCRB repertoires appeared more similar in patients than in healthy donors. More deletions and fewer insertions at VDJ junctions were seen in type 1 diabetes patients. Any PCR bias toward short templates would affect both groups alike.

On this clone: Antigen specificity is unknown.

V was pared by 0 bases and J by 2 bases, with 4 bases of the junction left unmatched. The CDR3 consists of 15 residues. Germline CDR1 SGHRS, CDR2 YFSETQ. The isolated RNA, all of it, was reverse transcribed, so expressed TCRB transcripts were what got sequenced. TCRdb's table, derived via immunoSEQ multiplex PCR, lists solely in-frame clones and lacks some. The sample has 250,000 to 300,000 clones, approximately 25% seen once. By way of CD45RO/CCR7/CD25/CD127/CD95/CD27, the CD4+ regulatory, stem cell-like memory, central memory and naive cells were sorted. Sequenced material: naive CD4+ T cells from blood. This clonotype was obtained from a woman in her 30s with type 1 diabetes. V usage is TRBV5-1 and J usage is TRBJ1-2; 7 positions agree with TRBD1. CDR3 nucleotide sequence: TGCGCCAGCAGCTTGGCTGCAGGGGGGAACTATGGCTACACCTTC. This gives the protein CASSLAAGGNYGYTF.